The text below deals with one T cell receptor (beta chain). The method was immunoSEQ multiplex PCR; TCRdb's version includes in-frame clones alone and lacks a portion of them. The data show 410,000 or so clones, about 90% seen once. The record originates from a study of Ad26.COV2.S vaccination and SARS-CoV-2 variants. Study-level information: Among those in the COV1001 Ad26.COV2.S trial arm was the donor. Dosing was one shot or two shots 56 days apart.

The CDR3 consists of 15 residues. The V gene's germline CDR1 is SGHRS and CDR2 YFSETQ. Trimming removed 5 bases from V and 5 bases from J, with 16 bases in between. The sample's treatment: some 19 received Ad26.COV2.S at low or high dose, single or two shots; a few received placebo; per-sample allocation not given. Material that was analyzed had been drawn on day 63 after the first vaccine or placebo injection. The V gene is TRBV5-1, the J gene TRBJ2-2; tentatively, D is TRBD1 or TRBD2 (5 bases each). The sequencing used peripheral blood, collected in a trial of Ad26.COV2.S vaccine versus placebo. The TCR originated in a person between 18 and 60 years old who received the Ad26.COV2.S COVID-19 vaccine or a placebo. CDR3 coding DNA: TGCGCCAGCAGTTTTATTGGGGGTTCGACCGGGGAGCTGTTTTTT. It specifies CASSFIGGSTGELFF.